This T cell receptor (beta chain) was recovered during a study of T cell responses to AZD1222 COVID-19 vaccine. Study outcomes and limitations: Donors in the cohort were predominantly white British and more often female, and clonal diversity was possibly underestimated. The study sampled repertoires only after the peak T cell response. At baseline, just 5 or 6 AZD1222 recipients tested seropositive.

The V and J ends lost 3 bases and 6 bases respectively, with 11 bases between them. Germline CDR1 is SGHKS and CDR2 is YYEKEE (reference sequence). CDR3 length equals 13 residues. As concerns this clone: The antigen remains unidentified.

The assay was immunoSEQ multiplex PCR, and TCRdb's table has in-frame clones only and misses some. Of tens of thousands of clones detected, about 93% appear once; the ten largest clones hold less than 7%. The sequence was collected from an adult who received the MenACWY meningococcal vaccine as a control. The chain recombines TRBV5-5 with TRBJ2-3; a possible D gene is TRBD2 (6 bases). This specimen was peripheral blood, taken 28 days after the second dose of the MenACWY control vaccine. The CDR3 loop is CASSSRGRDTQYF. CDR3 DNA: TGTGCCAGCAGCTCCCGAGGGAGGGATACGCAGTATTTT.